This T cell receptor beta chain was sequenced during a study of control samples from healthy donors and cancer patients. V lost 8 bases and J 3 bases, leaving 10 bases between the germline ends. Germline-derived CDR1 and CDR2 are DFQATT and SNEGSKA (reference sequence). The CDR3 loop spans 11 amino acids. Sequencing used immunoSEQ multiplex PCR; TCRdb keeps in-frame clones, though not all of them. This sample has more than 75,000 clones, with 79% found just once. The specimen sequenced was blood. The TCR sequence derives from a woman aged 25 to 39 in good health. The rearrangement links TRBV20-1 to TRBJ1-2; D may be TRBD1 (5 bases). CDR3 nucleotides: TGCAGTACCGGGACGGACTATGGCTACACCTTC. Translated: CSTGTDYGYTF.